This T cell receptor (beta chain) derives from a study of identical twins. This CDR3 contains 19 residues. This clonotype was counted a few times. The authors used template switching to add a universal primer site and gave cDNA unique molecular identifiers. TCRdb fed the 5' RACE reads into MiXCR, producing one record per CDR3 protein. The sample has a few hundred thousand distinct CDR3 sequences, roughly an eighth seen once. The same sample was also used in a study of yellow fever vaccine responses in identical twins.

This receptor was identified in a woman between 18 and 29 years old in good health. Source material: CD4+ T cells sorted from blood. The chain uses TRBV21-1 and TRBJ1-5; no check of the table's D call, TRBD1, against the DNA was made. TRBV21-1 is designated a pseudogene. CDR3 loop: CASSKGQEATLRVGQPQHF. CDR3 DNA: TGTGCCAGCAGCAAGGGGCAAGAGGCTACCTTACGGGTCGGTCAGCCCCAGCATTTT.